This passage covers 27 T cell receptor beta chains from one sample sequenced in a study of cytomegalovirus exposure and HLA in healthy donors. PCR employed 60 Vbeta and 13 Jbeta primers. The repertoire was sequenced with immunoSEQ multiplex PCR; TCRdb's copy has only in-frame clones and lacks some. This table has approximately 130,000 clones, around 76% appearing once. The specimen was PBMCs. These receptors originate from a woman aged 45-65 years in good health and CMV-seronegative.

The chain recombines TRBV7-2 with TRBJ1-3; possibly TRBD1 for D (6 bases). The CDR3 loop spans 14 amino acids. Between the trimmed V and J ends, which lost 5 bases and 5 bases, there was a span of 13 bases. Germline loops: CDR1 SGHTA, CDR2 FQGNSA. CDR3 coding DNA: TGTGCCAGCAGCGCCGCGCAGGGGAGAAACACCATATATTTT. It yields the protein CASSAAQGRNTIYF. Variable domain in full (rest from reference TRBV7-2 and TRBJ1-3): GAGVSQSPSNKVTEKGKDVELRCDPISGHTALYWYRQSLGQGLEFLIYFQGNSAPDKSGLPSDRFSAERTGGSVSTLTIQRTQQEDSAVYLCASSAAQGRNTIYFGEGSWLTVV.

This chain joins TRBV11-3 and TRBJ2-7; TRBD2 agrees at 8 bases. Germline values: CDR1 SGHNT, CDR2 YENEEA. CDR3 length equals 16 residues. With 0 bases clipped from V and 0 bases from J, the junction kept 4 bases outside the gene matches. CDR3 nucleotide sequence: TGTGCCAGCAGCTTAGAGGCGCGGGAGGCCTCCTACGAGCAGTACGTC. Its protein product is CASSLEAREASYEQYV.

The rearrangement links TRBV19 to TRBJ2-7, with TRBD2 matching over 9 bases. J was trimmed by 2 bases and V by 3 bases; bases with no gene match: 11. Per germline, CDR1 LNHDA and CDR2 SQIVND (reference sequence). This CDR3 contains 17 residues. The CDR3 region is CASSIRSGSGRTYEQYF. The CDR3 DNA reads as TGTGCCAGTAGTATCCGCAGCGGAAGCGGGAGGACCTACGAGCAGTACTTC.

J is TRBJ2-5 and V is TRBV6-6; 7 bases match TRBD1. Germline-derived CDR1 and CDR2 are MNHNY and SVGAGI (reference sequence). CDR3 length: 14 amino acids. Trimming removed 5 bases from V and 0 bases from J; junction bases left unmatched: 3. DNA of the CDR3: TGTGCCAGCAGTACGACAGGGTACCAAGAGACCCAGTACTTC. This codes for CASSTTGYQETQYF.

The chain couples TRBV25-1 to TRBJ1-2, with D unresolved. The CDR3 has 12 amino acids. Trimming took off 4 bases at V and 3 bases at J, with 6 bases between the two ends. CDR1 and CDR2 from the germline V gene are MGHDK and SYGVNS. CDR3 protein: CASSVSYYGYTF. CDR3 sequence (DNA): TGTGCCAGCAGTGTTAGTTACTATGGCTACACCTTC.

The DNA of the CDR3 is TGTGCCAGCAGTGACCCCGGGGACTATGGCTACACCTTC. Translating gives CASSDPGDYGYTF. The chain employs TRBV6-5 and TRBJ1-2; no reliable D call. This CDR3 is 13 amino acids long. The germline V gene encodes CDR1 MNHEY and CDR2 SVGAGI. Trimming removed 5 bases from V and 3 bases from J, with 10 bases in between.

This rearrangement joins TRBV7-3 to TRBJ1-5, with 8 bases that match TRBD1. The CDR3 contains 20 residues. The germline gives CDR1 SGHTA, CDR2 FQGTGA. Trimming removed 2 bases from V and 2 bases from J; junction bases left unmatched: 17. Here the CDR3 reads CASSLFLTGGQVCGNQPQHF. The CDR3 DNA sequence: TGTGCCAGCAGCTTATTCTTAACTGGGGGACAGGTATGCGGCAATCAGCCCCAGCATTTT.

The CDR3 region is CSVERSGGRYYEQYF. The CDR3 nucleotides read TGCAGCGTTGAACGATCCGGGGGTCGCTACTACGAGCAGTACTTC. The J gene is TRBJ2-5, the V gene TRBV29-1; D possibly corresponds to TRBD2 (6 bases). The tail of the sequence fits TRBJ2-7 better, so the J call may be wrong. This CDR3 has 15 amino acids. In germline, CDR1 is SQVTM, CDR2 ANQGSEA.

The gene calls are TRBV5-1 and TRBJ2-3; D is uncertain. V was pared by 0 bases and J by 2 bases, with 10 bases between. Per germline, CDR1 SGHRS and CDR2 YFSETQ. The CDR3 sequence is 15 residues long. The CDR3 DNA sequence: TGCGCCAGCAGCTTGGGAGACAAGACCACAGATACGCAGTATTTT. This encodes CASSLGDKTTDTQYF.

The chain couples TRBV10-3 to TRBJ1-5; TRBD1 matches 8 bases. The CDR3 length is 17 residues. V was clipped by 6 bases and J by 2 bases; unmatched bases: 12. The V gene's germline CDR1 is ENHRY and CDR2 SYGVKD. The CDR3 coding sequence is TGTGCCATCAGCCAAGACAGGGGCGGGGGGGGCAATCAGCCCCAGCATTTT. It is translated as CAISQDRGGGGNQPQHF.

This sequence joins TRBV19 and TRBJ1-4; D uncertain. The CDR3 sequence is 16 residues long. Trimming left V 5 bases short and J 0 bases short, with 13 bases between. CDR1 and CDR2 (germline): LNHDA, SQIVND (reference sequence). CDR3 region: CASSYLAGATNEKLFF. CDR3 sequence (DNA): TGTGCCAGTAGTTATTTGGCGGGAGCAACTAATGAAAAACTGTTTTTT.

The rearrangement uses TRBV14 and TRBJ1-5, with D hard to call. CDR3 length: 13 residues. Germline V CDR1 and CDR2: SGHDN, FVKESK. V was pared by 0 bases and J by 4 bases, with 4 bases between. The CDR3 DNA reads TGTGCCAGCAGCCAAGAGAGGAATCAGCCCCAGCATTTT. Amino acid sequence: CASSQERNQPQHF.

The table lists this clone with a count of one. One end of the junction is discordant with germline, which a read error may explain. The genes are TRBV5-1 and TRBJ1-5; no reliable D call. Germline loops: CDR1 SGHRS, CDR2 YFSETQ. This CDR3 spans 15 amino acids. CDR3: CASKRTQTQGQPQNF. The DNA for the CDR3 is TGCGCCAGCAAAAGGACTCAGACCCAAGGGCAGCCCCAGAATTTT.

The V and J genes are TRBV29-1 and TRBJ2-3; TRBD2 matches at 11 bases. This CDR3 comprises 16 residues. The ends lost 8 bases at V and 1 base at J; junction bases unmatched: 11. Germline V lookup: CDR1 SQVTM, CDR2 ANQGSEA. The CDR3 loop reads CSISLAGGRGTDTQYF. CDR3 nucleotides: TGCAGCATTTCATTAGCGGGAGGGCGGGGCACAGATACGCAGTATTTT.

This chain joins TRBV5-4 and TRBJ2-5, with D perhaps TRBD2 (6 bases). Trimming removed 0 bases at V and 5 bases at J, with 11 bases between. This CDR3 comprises 14 residues. The germline gives CDR1 SGHNT, CDR2 YYREEE (reference sequence). The DNA for the CDR3 is TGTGCCAGCAGCTTGGCGGGAGTAAGGGAGACCCAGTACTTC. It translates to CASSLAGVRETQYF.

This chain uses TRBV6-6 with TRBJ2-7; a possible D gene is TRBD1 (7 bases). V lost 5 bases, J lost 5 bases, and 16 bases lay in between. The germline CDR1 and CDR2 sequences are MNHNY and SVGAGI (reference sequence). The CDR3 runs to 14 residues. The CDR3, as DNA: TGTGCCAGCAGTCCAGGGGGGCAGGGGAACGAGCAGTACGTC. Residues: CASSPGGQGNEQYV.

For the CDR3, the DNA is TGCAGCTCCAGGACAGCGACAGGGGGTAGGAACACTGAAGCTTTCTTT. Its protein is CSSRTATGGRNTEAFF. The rearrangement joins TRBV29-1 to TRBJ1-1; 9 nucleotides align to TRBD1. Looked up from germline, CDR1 is SQVTM and CDR2 is ANQGSEA. The CDR3 is 16 residues long. The V gene end was trimmed by 8 bases and the J gene end by 1 base; junction bases not matched to a gene: 14.

The V call is TRBV7-3, the J call TRBJ2-5; maybe TRBD2 (6 bases). With 5 bases removed from V and 4 bases from J, the gap between germline ends came to 17 bases. The CDR3 extends over 15 amino acids. The V gene's germline CDR1 is SGHTA and CDR2 FQGTGA. The CDR3 is CASSQSGGALETQYF. CDR3 in DNA: TGTGCCAGCAGCCAAAGCGGCGGGGCCCTAGAGACCCAGTACTTC.

The V gene is TRBV27, the J gene TRBJ2-5; D is possibly TRBD1 (6 bases). V was shortened by 8 bases and J by 1 base, with 20 bases between the two germline ends. CDR1 MNHEY and CDR2 SMNVEV come from the germline V gene (reference sequence). The CDR3 consists of 16 residues. CDR3 coding DNA: TGTGCCAGCTTGACTGGACAGCGTAAAAGCCAAGAGACCCAGTACTTC. Translation: CASLTGQRKSQETQYF.

This clone appeared once. V and J are TRBV5-1 and TRBJ2-1; 7 bases map to TRBD2. The CDR3 loop spans 16 amino acids. Per the germline V gene, CDR1 is SGHRS and CDR2 is YFSETQ. The junction had 12 bases not matched to a gene; V was cut back by 1 base and J by 8 bases. CDR3 amino acids: CASSLIGGGSIYEQFF. CDR3 in DNA: TGCGCCAGCAGCTTGATCGGCGGCGGGAGTATCTATGAGCAGTTCTTC.

The gene calls are TRBV27 and TRBJ1-5, with D unresolved. V was trimmed by 0 bases and J by 6 bases, leaving 12 bases between them. This CDR3 is 15 amino acids long. Per germline, CDR1 MNHEY and CDR2 SMNVEV (reference sequence). CDR3 in amino acids: CASSLSETGGQPQHF. In DNA form, the CDR3 reads TGTGCCAGCAGTTTATCGGAAACTGGCGGTCAGCCCCAGCATTTT.

This clone was found once. This chain uses TRBV9 with TRBJ2-3; D possibly corresponds to TRBD2 (5 bases). Trimming pared 3 bases from V and 4 bases from J, leaving 12 bases between. CDR1 and CDR2 (germline): SGDLS, YYNGEE. This CDR3 spans 14 amino acids. The CDR3 nucleotides are TGTGCCAGCAGCGGAAGAGAGAGGGCAGATACGCAGTATTTT. It yields the protein CASSGRERADTQYF.

V and J are TRBV7-6 and TRBJ1-5; 11 bases match TRBD1. The trim removed 5 bases at V and 6 bases at J, leaving 18 bases unmatched. There are 19 residues in the CDR3. Germline V gives CDR1 SGHVS, CDR2 FNYEAQ. The CDR3 protein is CASSPRDRGAKNASQPQHF. The CDR3 region has the DNA TGTGCCAGCAGCCCCCGGGACAGGGGGGCGAAGAATGCTAGTCAGCCCCAGCATTTT.

The rearrangement uses TRBV9 and TRBJ2-7; 9 bases map to TRBD1. J lost 5 bases, V lost 4 bases, and 10 bases had no gene match. This CDR3 contains 15 residues. Germline V lookup: CDR1 SGDLS, CDR2 YYNGEE. The CDR3 sequence is CASSLIPTGGDEQYF. CDR3 sequence (DNA): TGTGCCAGCAGCCTAATCCCGACAGGGGGGGACGAGCAGTACTTC.

The chain is built from TRBV27 and TRBJ2-1, with D possibly being TRBD2 (7 bases). The V end was cut by 3 bases, the J end by 7 bases, with 16 bases between. The CDR3 runs 15 residues. Germline CDR1 and CDR2: MNHEY and SMNVEV (reference sequence). DNA for the CDR3: TGTGCCAGCAGTTTCGGGGGGCGGTCGGGAAATGAGCAGTTCTTC. Its translation: CASSFGGRSGNEQFF.

This rearrangement joins TRBV5-1 to TRBJ2-7; D perhaps matches TRBD2 (6 bases). The germline V gene encodes CDR1 SGHRS and CDR2 YFSETQ. The CDR3 is made up of 13 amino acids. V lost 2 bases and J lost 2, with 8 bases in between. The CDR3 loop is CASSFWEAYEQYV. The CDR3 DNA reads as TGCGCCAGCAGCTTTTGGGAGGCCTACGAGCAGTACGTC.

This sequence joins TRBV4-2 and TRBJ1-2, with D maybe TRBD1 (5 bases). The ends were cut back, 0 bases at V and 7 bases at J, with 21 bases in the middle. Germline values: CDR1 LGHNA, CDR2 YNFKEQ. This CDR3 comprises 17 residues. DNA for the CDR3: TGTGCCAGCAGCCAAGATCATACGGGGGGGTCGGGGCCTGGCTACACCTTC. It is translated as CASSQDHTGGSGPGYTF.